This T cell receptor (beta chain) was observed in a study of blood T cell repertoires in COVID-19 (dated by TCRdb to the early 2020s). The study in broad terms: Collaborator samples came from the United States, Italy and Spain and covered acute and convalescent phases of COVID-19. A freely available public database, intended as a resource for researchers studying the immune response to SARS-CoV-2, is where the repertoires were released. A de-identified subject ID, COVID-19 status, age in years and sex were almost always included in the sample metadata. Where available, HLA class I and class II types were taken from metadata supplied by the sample provider and were not determined by assay-based typing. Deeply sampled blood TCRbeta repertoires from subjects exposed to, actively infected with, or recovered from COVID-19 were included in the dataset. The prospective study material was composed of cDNA or gDNA derived from T cells, B-cell-depleted T cells, or PBMCs. Samples were obtained from the ongoing ImmuneRACE study (first 160 participants) and from 1,200 or so subjects provided by 6 global collaborators.

Study-wide conclusions, independent of this receptor: The quantity of clinical and demographic metadata differed by source and by participant and was supplied without curation.

A remark on this clone: Its antigen is not yet known. No base quality information exists; no much larger clone differs at one position.

TCRbeta CDR3 regions were amplified from genomic DNA by means of the immunoSEQ Assay, a bias-controlled multiplex PCR. In the authors' own workflow: Within the assay, amplification of reference gene primers was used to estimate how many nucleated cells each sample contained. To quantify the absolute abundance of each unique TCRbeta CDR3 rearrangement, sequence reads were collapsed and filtered. For each sample, productive Simpson clonality was calculated as the square root of Simpson's diversity index across productive rearrangements. Not all clones reach the TCRdb copy of this immuneACCESS table, which keeps in-frame sequences only. Checked studies attribute under half of the gap to unresolved V genes and leave the rest unexplained. V and J calls and clone size are those listed in that table; D and trimming were worked out from the DNA. This sample comprises about 69,000 clones, around 86% of them detected only once. Roughly 2% of the sample rests with the top ten.

The CDR3 runs 15 residues from the cysteine to the phenylalanine. Only the CDR3 DNA stays, 45 bases, in frame from base 1. As encoded in the germline V gene, CDR1 is SGHRS while CDR2 is YFSETQ. V was cut back by 4 bases and J by 0 bases, leaving a gap of 12 bases between them. The collaborating institutions used their own protocols to collect whole blood in K2EDTA tubes. Collaborator samples were shipped for TCRbeta analysis as frozen whole blood, isolated PBMCs, or DNA extracted from either sample type. Material for sequencing was peripheral blood. The origin of this receptor is a man aged 25 to 40 with acute or convalescent COVID-19. Recombination connected TRBV5-1 to TRBJ2-3; TRBD2 could be the D gene, as 6 bases match. The CDR3: CASSVSGTSTDTQYF. The bases read TGCGCCAGCAGCGTATCCGGGACTAGCACAGATACGCAGTATTTT.